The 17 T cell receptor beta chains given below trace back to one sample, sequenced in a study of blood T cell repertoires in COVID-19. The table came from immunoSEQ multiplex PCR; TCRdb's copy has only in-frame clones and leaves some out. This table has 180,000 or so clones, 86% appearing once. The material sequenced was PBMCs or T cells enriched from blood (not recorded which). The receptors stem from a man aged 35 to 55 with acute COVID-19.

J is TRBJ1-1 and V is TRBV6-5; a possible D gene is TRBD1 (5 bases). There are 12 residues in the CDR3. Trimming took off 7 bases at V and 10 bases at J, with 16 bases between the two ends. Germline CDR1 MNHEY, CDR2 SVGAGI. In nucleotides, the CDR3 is TGTGCCAGCACAAGTCGATCGGGGGGAGCTTTCTTT. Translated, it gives CASTSRSGGAFF.

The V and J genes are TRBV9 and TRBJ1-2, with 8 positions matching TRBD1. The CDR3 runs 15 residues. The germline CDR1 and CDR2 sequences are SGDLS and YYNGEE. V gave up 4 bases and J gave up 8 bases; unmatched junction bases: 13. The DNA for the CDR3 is TGTGCCAGCAGCACCCAATCGCAGGGGGCTGGAGGCTACACCTTC. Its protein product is CASSTQSQGAGGYTF.

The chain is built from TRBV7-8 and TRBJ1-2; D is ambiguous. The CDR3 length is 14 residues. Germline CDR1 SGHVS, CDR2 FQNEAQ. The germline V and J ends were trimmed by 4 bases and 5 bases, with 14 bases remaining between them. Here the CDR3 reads CASSSGLTGYGYTF. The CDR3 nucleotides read TGTGCCAGCAGCTCAGGACTCACGGGGTATGGCTACACCTTC.

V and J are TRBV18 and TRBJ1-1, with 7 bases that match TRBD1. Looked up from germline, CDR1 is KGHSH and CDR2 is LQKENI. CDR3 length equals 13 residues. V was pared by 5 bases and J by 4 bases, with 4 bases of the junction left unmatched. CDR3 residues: CASSTSGGTEAFF. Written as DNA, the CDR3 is TGTGCCAGCTCAACGTCAGGGGGCACTGAAGCTTTCTTT.

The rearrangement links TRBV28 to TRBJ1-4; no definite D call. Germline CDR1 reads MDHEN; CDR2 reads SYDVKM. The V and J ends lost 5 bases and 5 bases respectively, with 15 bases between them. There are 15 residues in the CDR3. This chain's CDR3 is CASSTPPVENEKLFF. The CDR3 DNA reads TGTGCCAGCAGTACCCCCCCCGTTGAGAATGAAAAACTGTTTTTT.

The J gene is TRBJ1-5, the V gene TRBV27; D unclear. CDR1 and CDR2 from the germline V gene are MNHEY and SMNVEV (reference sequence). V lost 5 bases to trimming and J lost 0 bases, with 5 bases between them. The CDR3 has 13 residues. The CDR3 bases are TGTGCCAGCAGTAAATATAGCAATCAGCCCCAGCATTTT. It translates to CASSKYSNQPQHF.

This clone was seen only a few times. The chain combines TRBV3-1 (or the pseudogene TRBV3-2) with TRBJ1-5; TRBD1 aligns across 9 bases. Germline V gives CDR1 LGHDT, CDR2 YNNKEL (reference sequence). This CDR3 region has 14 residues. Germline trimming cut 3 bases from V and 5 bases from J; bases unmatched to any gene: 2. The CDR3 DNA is TGTGCCAGCAGCCAGCGACAGGGGGATCAGCCCCAGCATTTT. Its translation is CASSQRQGDQPQHF.

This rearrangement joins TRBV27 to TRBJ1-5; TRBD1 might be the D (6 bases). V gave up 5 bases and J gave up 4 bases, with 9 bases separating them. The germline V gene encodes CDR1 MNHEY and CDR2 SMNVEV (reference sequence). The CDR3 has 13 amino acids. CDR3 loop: CASSAQGNQPQHF. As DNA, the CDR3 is TGTGCCAGCAGTGCTCAGGGGAATCAGCCCCAGCATTTT.

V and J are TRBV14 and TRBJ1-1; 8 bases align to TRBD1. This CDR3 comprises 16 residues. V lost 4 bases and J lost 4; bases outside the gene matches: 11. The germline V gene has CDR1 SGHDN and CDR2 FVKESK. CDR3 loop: CASSRGTGRFRTEAFF. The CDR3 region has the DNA TGTGCCAGCAGCCGGGGGACAGGACGCTTCCGCACTGAAGCTTTCTTT.

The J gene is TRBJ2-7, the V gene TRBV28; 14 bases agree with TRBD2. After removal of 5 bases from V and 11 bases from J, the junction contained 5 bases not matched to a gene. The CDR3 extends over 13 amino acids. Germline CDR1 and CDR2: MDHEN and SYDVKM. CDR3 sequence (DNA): TGTGCCAGCAGTGTGACTAGCGGGAGGGTGGAGTACTTC. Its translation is CASSVTSGRVEYF. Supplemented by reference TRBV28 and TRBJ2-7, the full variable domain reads DVKVTQSSRYLVKRTGEKVFLECVQDMDHENMFWYRQDPGLGLRLIYFSYDVKMKEKGDIPEGYSVSREKKERFSLILESASTNQTSMYLCASSVTSGRVEYFGPGTRLTVT.

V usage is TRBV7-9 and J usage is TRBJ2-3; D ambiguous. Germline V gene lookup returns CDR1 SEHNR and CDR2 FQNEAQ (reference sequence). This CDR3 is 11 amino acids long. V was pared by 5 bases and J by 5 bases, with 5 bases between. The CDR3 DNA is TGTGCCAGCAGCACGGGAGATACGCAGTATTTT. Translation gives CASSTGDTQYF.

CDR3 loop: CASSPTGLAGSRDEQYF. DNA for the CDR3: TGCGCCAGCAGCCCAACCGGACTAGCGGGATCGAGAGACGAGCAGTACTTC. The V and J genes are TRBV4-1 and TRBJ2-7; TRBD2 agrees at 12 bases. Germline CDR1 is MGHRA and CDR2 is YSYEKL. Unmatched junction bases numbered 12, after V lost 4 bases and J lost 5 bases. This CDR3 comprises 17 residues.

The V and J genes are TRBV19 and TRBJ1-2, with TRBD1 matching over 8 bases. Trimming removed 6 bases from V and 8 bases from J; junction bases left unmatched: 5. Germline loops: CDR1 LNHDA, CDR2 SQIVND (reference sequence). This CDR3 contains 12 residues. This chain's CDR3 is CASSGQGGGYTF. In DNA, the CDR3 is TGTGCCAGTAGCGGACAGGGAGGAGGCTACACCTTC.

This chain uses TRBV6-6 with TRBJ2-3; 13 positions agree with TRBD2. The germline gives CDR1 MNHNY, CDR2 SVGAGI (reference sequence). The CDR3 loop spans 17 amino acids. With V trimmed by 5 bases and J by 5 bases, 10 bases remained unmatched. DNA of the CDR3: TGTGCCAGCAGTCGCGCGACTAGCGGGAGGAGAGGAGATACGCAGTATTTT. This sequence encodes CASSRATSGRRGDTQYF.

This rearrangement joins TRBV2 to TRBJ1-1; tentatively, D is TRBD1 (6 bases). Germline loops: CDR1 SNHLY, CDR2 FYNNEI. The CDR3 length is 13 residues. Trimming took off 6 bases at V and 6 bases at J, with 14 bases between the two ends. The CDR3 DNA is TGTGCCAGCAGACCTTTGGACAGCTCTGAAGCTTTCTTT. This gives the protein CASRPLDSSEAFF.

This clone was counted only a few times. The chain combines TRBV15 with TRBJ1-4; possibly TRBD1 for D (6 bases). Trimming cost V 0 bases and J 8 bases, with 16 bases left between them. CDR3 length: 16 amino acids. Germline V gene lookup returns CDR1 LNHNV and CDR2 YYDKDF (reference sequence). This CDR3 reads CATSRDQAGVGEKLFF. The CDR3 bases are TGTGCCACCAGCAGAGATCAAGCAGGGGTAGGGGAAAAACTGTTTTTT.

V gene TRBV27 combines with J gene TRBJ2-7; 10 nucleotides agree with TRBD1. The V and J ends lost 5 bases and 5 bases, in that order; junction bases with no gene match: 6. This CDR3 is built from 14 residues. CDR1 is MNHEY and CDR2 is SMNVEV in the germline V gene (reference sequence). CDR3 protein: CASSHGTGAHEQYF. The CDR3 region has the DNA TGTGCCAGCAGTCACGGGACAGGGGCCCACGAGCAGTACTTC.